This TCR beta chain was sequenced for a study of neurological immune-mediated disorders. Findings of the study overall: CDR3 amino acid sequences of expanded clones were not shared across subjects, a result suggesting private repertoires in all groups. Healthy controls had more TCR clonal expansion than multiple sclerosis, which showed the least, whereas HTLV-1-associated myelopathy showed the most.

The cDNA came from 5'RACE with 10-nucleotide random UMIs. Over 170 million TCR-beta sequences, together covering 15-18 subjects, were produced by every individual sequencing run that was carried out. From the 5' RACE reads, TCRdb called clonotypes with MiXCR, one entry per CDR3 protein. The sample lists tens of thousands of distinct CDR3 sequences; 10% were seen once. The table lists this clonotype with many counts. Its antigen remains unknown. The CDR3 covers 15 residues. Trimming stripped 3 bases from V and 3 bases from J, with 13 bases between. CDR1 is SGDLS and CDR2 is YYNGEE in the germline V gene.

What was sequenced was PBMCs. The chain links TRBV9 to TRBJ2-1; D is perhaps TRBD1 (6 bases). This clonotype was obtained from a middle-aged man in good health. CDR3: CASSAQGSNYNEQFF. The CDR3 DNA is TGTGCCAGCAGCGCACAGGGATCTAACTACAATGAGCAGTTCTTC. The full variable domain, completed using reference TRBV9 and TRBJ2-1, is DSGVTQTPKHLITATGQRVTLRCSPRSGDLSVYWYQQSLDQGLQFLIQYYNGEERAKGNILERFSAQQFPDLHSELNLSSLELGDSALYFCASSAQGSNYNEQFFGPGTRLTVL.